The 20 T cell receptor beta chains given below trace back to one sample, sequenced in a study of blood T cells in healthy people across ages. Next came a second PCR, run for about 7 to 12 cycles, which used a sample-barcoded 5' primer along with a J-beta primer mix. A single record per CDR3 protein comes from TCRdb applying MiXCR to the 5' RACE reads. The table has roughly 1,300,000 distinct CDR3 sequences, roughly 60% seen once. Sequencing used blood. The receptors stem from a man in his late teens or twenties in good health.

This clonotype has more than one count but fewer than ten. The CDR3 loop reads CSVQGGGGRGPQETQYF. The CDR3 DNA sequence: TGCAGCGTACAAGGAGGAGGCGGCAGGGGTCCTCAAGAGACCCAGTACTTC. The chain uses TRBV29-1 and TRBJ2-5; D may be TRBD1 (6 bases). The CDR3 extends over 17 amino acids. CDR1 is SQVTM, CDR2 ANQGSEA, per germline. Between the trimmed V and J ends, which lost 6 bases and 2 bases, there was a span of 25 bases.

For this clonotype: Mismatch with germline at one junction end may stem from a read error. This chain connects TRBV14 to TRBJ2-6, with 7 bases fitting TRBD1. Germline CDR1 reads SGHDN; CDR2 reads FVKESK. CDR3 size: 17 residues. The CDR3 loop is CASSQSGQSSWANVLTF. The CDR3 DNA sequence: TGTGCCAGCAGTCAATCGGGACAGAGCTCTTGGGCCAACGTCCTGACTTTC. Full variable domain (remainder filled in from reference TRBV14 and TRBJ2-6): EAGVTQFPSHSVIEKGQTVTLRCDPISGHDNLYWYRRVMGKEIKFLLHFVKESKQDESGMPNNRFLAERTGGTYSTLKVQPAELEDSGVYFCASSQSGQSSWANVLTFGAGSRLTVL.

The rearrangement uses TRBV20-1 and TRBJ2-1; 10 nucleotides line up with TRBD2. J lost 9 bases, V lost 0 bases, and 11 bases had no gene match. In germline, CDR1 is DFQATT, CDR2 SNEGSKA (reference sequence). There are 16 residues in the CDR3. This chain's CDR3 is CSARDLRSGRAGEQFF. The CDR3 bases are TGCAGTGCTAGAGATCTTAGGAGCGGGAGGGCCGGTGAGCAGTTCTTC.

V is TRBV6-5 and J is TRBJ2-7; D is ambiguous. This CDR3 spans 12 amino acids. V lost 6 bases, J lost 3 bases, and 9 bases lay in between. Germline V gene sequence: CDR1 MNHEY, CDR2 SVGAGI. CDR3 sequence: CASSKYGYEQYF. As DNA, the CDR3 is TGTGCCAGCAGCAAATATGGCTACGAGCAGTACTTC.

This chain links TRBV14 with TRBJ1-3; D is unclear. This CDR3 region has 16 residues. CDR1 is SGHDN and CDR2 is FVKESK in the germline V gene. Trimming took 0 bases from V and 0 from J, leaving 9 bases between them. CDR3 region: CASSQDRRFSGNTIYF. The CDR3 nucleotides read TGTGCCAGCAGCCAAGATCGGAGGTTCTCTGGAAACACCATATATTTT.

The gene calls are TRBV2 and TRBJ2-5, with 9 nucleotides matching TRBD2. The CDR3 has 15 residues. Germline V gives CDR1 SNHLY, CDR2 FYNNEI. The V gene end was trimmed by 4 bases and the J gene end by 4 bases; junction bases not matched to a gene: 7. CDR3 DNA: TGTGCCAGCAGTGTTGGTAGCGGGAGTGGAGAGACCCAGTACTTC. Translated: CASSVGSGSGETQYF.

The chain has TRBV6-4 and TRBJ2-3; possibly TRBD1 for D (6 bases). Germline V CDR1 and CDR2: MRHNA, SNTAGT. CDR3 length: 17 residues. V gave up 6 bases and J gave up 3 bases, with 22 bases separating them. CDR3 amino acids: CASRRTSYRESTDTQYF. The DNA of the CDR3 is TGTGCCAGCAGGAGGACTTCGTACAGGGAATCAACAGATACGCAGTATTTT.

This clonotype was counted a few times. This chain connects TRBV4-3 to TRBJ2-7, with D perhaps matching TRBD1 (6 bases). Germline CDR1 is LGHNA and CDR2 is YSLEER. Trimming took off 3 bases at V and 0 bases at J, with 15 bases between the two ends. The CDR3 has 16 residues. DNA for the CDR3: TGCGCCAGCAGCCAGATGGTGGCAGGGGTCTCCTACGAGCAGTACTTC. It codes for CASSQMVAGVSYEQYF.

The chain links TRBV20-1 to TRBJ1-6; D not certain. CDR3 size: 15 residues. Trimming cost V 3 bases and J 4 bases, with 13 bases left between them. Germline CDR1 reads DFQATT; CDR2 reads SNEGSKA (reference sequence). CDR3 loop: CSASRPRRYNSPLHF. The CDR3 bases are TGCAGTGCTAGCCGCCCGAGAAGGTATAATTCACCCCTCCACTTT.

The table lists this clonotype with a few counts. This chain connects TRBV20-1 to TRBJ2-7; perhaps TRBD1 as D (7 bases). Germline-derived CDR1 and CDR2 are DFQATT and SNEGSKA (reference sequence). CDR3 length equals 13 residues. V gave up 7 bases and J gave up 1 base, with 14 bases separating them. The CDR3 is CSGGDSRSYEQYF. As DNA, the CDR3 is TGCAGTGGCGGGGACAGCCGATCCTACGAGCAGTACTTC.

The J gene is TRBJ2-7, the V gene TRBV29-1; TRBD1 matches at 7 bases. Germline loops: CDR1 SQVTM, CDR2 ANQGSEA. V was clipped by 6 bases and J by 4 bases; unmatched bases: 9. The CDR3 spans 13 residues. The chain's CDR3 is CSVESPGGYEQYF. The CDR3 nucleotides are TGCAGCGTGGAGAGTCCAGGGGGATACGAGCAGTACTTC.

The chain combines TRBV9 with TRBJ2-3; 8 bases line up with TRBD2. CDR1 and CDR2 from the germline V gene are SGDLS and YYNGEE. J gave up 6 bases and V 3 bases, and 12 bases lay outside the gene matches. The length of the CDR3 is 16 residues. The CDR3 loop is CASSAPSGGESDTQYF. The CDR3 coding sequence is TGTGCCAGCAGCGCCCCCAGCGGGGGTGAATCCGATACGCAGTATTTT.

The chain employs TRBV4-1 and TRBJ2-1; D unclear. V lost 0 bases and J 5 bases, leaving 11 bases between the germline ends. This CDR3 comprises 15 residues. CDR1 is MGHRA, CDR2 YSYEKL, per germline. In DNA, the CDR3 is TGCGCCAGCAGCCAAGATCGCGCAGTAAACAATGAGCAGTTCTTC. Translated, it gives CASSQDRAVNNEQFF.

This rearrangement joins TRBV9 to TRBJ2-1, with TRBD2 matching 8 bases. V trimming: 1 base; J trimming: 9 bases; junction bases outside the gene matches: 9. CDR3 size: 15 residues. The germline CDR1 and CDR2 sequences are SGDLS and YYNGEE. CDR3 protein: CASSVSSGGSGEQFF. CDR3 DNA sequence: TGTGCCAGCAGCGTAAGTTCGGGAGGGAGCGGTGAGCAGTTCTTC.

This clonotype has just a few counts. J is TRBJ2-7 and V is TRBV3-1; the D gene is possibly TRBD2 (7 bases). V dropped 1 base and J dropped 3 bases, with 13 bases sitting between them. Germline assignment: CDR1 LGHDT and CDR2 YNNKEL (reference sequence). CDR3 length: 15 amino acids. The CDR3 sequence: CASSQAGGAIYEQYF. CDR3 sequence (DNA): TGTGCCAGCAGCCAAGCGGGGGGCGCAATCTACGAGCAGTACTTC.

The CDR3 reads CASTGGGPSYNEQFF. The CDR3 nucleotides read TGTGCCAGCACTGGGGGAGGACCCTCTTACAATGAGCAGTTCTTC. The chain has TRBV27 and TRBJ2-1; possible D gene TRBD2, 6 bases. Germline V gene data show CDR1 as MNHEY and CDR2 as SMNVEV (reference sequence). The germline V and J ends were trimmed by 7 bases and 4 bases, with 17 bases remaining between them. This CDR3 is 15 amino acids long.

The rearrangement links TRBV29-1 to TRBJ2-7; a weak D match, TRBD1 (5 bases). The CDR3 length is 16 residues. V was shortened by 1 base and J by 6 bases, with 22 bases between the two germline ends. Germline V lookup: CDR1 SQVTM, CDR2 ANQGSEA. CDR3: CSVEGGQAQRVREQYF. In nucleotides, the CDR3 is TGCAGCGTTGAAGGGGGCCAGGCACAAAGGGTACGCGAGCAGTACTTC.

The rearrangement uses TRBV6-2 or TRBV6-3 and TRBJ2-3, with D perhaps TRBD1 (5 bases). There are 10 residues in the CDR3. The germline gives CDR1 MNHEY, CDR2 SVGEGT. This CDR3 is CTQGTDTQYF. CDR3 sequence (DNA): TGTACACAGGGCACAGATACGCAGTATTTT.

The chain has TRBV5-6 and TRBJ1-1; D is unclear. The CDR3 covers 12 residues. The germline CDR1 and CDR2 sequences are SGHDT and YYEEEE. Trimming cost V 6 bases and J 0 bases, with 6 bases left between them. CDR3 DNA: TGTGCCAGCAACTGGATGAACACTGAAGCTTTCTTT. It encodes CASNWMNTEAFF. Combining the CDR3 with reference TRBV5-6 and TRBJ1-1 gives the whole variable domain DAGVTQSPTHLIKTRGQQVTLRCSPKSGHDTVSWYQQALGQGPQFIFQYYEEEERQRGNFPDRFSGHQFPNYSSELNVNALLLGDSALYLCASNWMNTEAFFGQGTRLTVV.

The chain recombines TRBV19 with TRBJ1-1; D is undetermined. The V gene lost 11 bases and the J gene lost 10 bases, with 17 bases spanning the gap. Germline V gene data show CDR1 as LNHDA and CDR2 as SQIVND (reference sequence). The CDR3 contains 11 residues. In DNA, the CDR3 is TGTGCCTCAAGGCGAAATTTGGTAGCTTTCTTT. Amino acid sequence: CASRRNLVAFF.